This T cell receptor (beta chain) comes out of a study of T cell responses to AZD1222 COVID-19 vaccine (dated by TCRdb to the early 2020s). About the study as a whole: TCR sequencing covered 233 trial participants: 207 given two doses of AZD1222 and around 25 given two doses of MenACWY control vaccine. Enrollment into the trials was organized by age into subgroups of 18-55, 56-69 and 70-plus years, and those subgroups contained 148, 28 and 57 TCR-sequenced participants, respectively. Broad study findings and their caveats: Nearly half of unique spike-specific TCRs reportedly recognized epitopes outside regions mutated in the B.1.351 and B.1.1.7 variants. The vaccine-associated CD4 TCRs covered the entire spike protein, and the dominant responses fell in regions 160-218 and 743-854. Because no day 14 peak-response samples were available, repertoires were characterized only after the peak T cell response. A significant rise in spike-specific TCR breadth and depth was observed after two AZD1222 doses relative to day 0 and relative to MenACWY recipients. The 56-69-year group was small, and its depth increase did not reach significance, likely because of low power. Most participants were white British and females outnumbered males, and the authors suggested that clonal diversity may have been underestimated. Conclusions about previously exposed vaccinees are limited because only a handful of AZD1222 recipients were SARS-CoV-2 seropositive at baseline.

From the cysteine up to the phenylalanine, the CDR3 has a length of 16 residues. The entry retains the CDR3 DNA only, 48 bases that are in frame from base 1. The junction shows trimming of 2 bases on V and 1 base on J, and the gene matches do not reach 7 bases of it. For CDR1 and CDR2, the germline V gene lists SGHVS and FNYEAQ. Remarks on this clone: No antigen is known for it. The record has no base qualities; no much larger clone is one base away.

The CDR3 regions of human TCRbeta chains were analyzed by immunosequencing. The published analysis was carried out like this. Repertoire TCRs were matched against a reference library of SARS-CoV-2-specific TCRs generated with the MIRA antigen-specificity platform. Breadth meant the fraction of unique TCRs that were SARS-CoV-2-associated, whereas depth meant the fraction of total T cells that were SARS-CoV-2-associated. Using the MIRA data, every spike-specific TCR was mapped to the spike region that the TCR reacted to and assigned to either a CD4 or a CD8 class. Log10-transformed breadth and depth values were compared by one-way ANOVA with Sidak's multiple comparisons tests. Not all clones reach the TCRdb copy of this immuneACCESS table, which keeps in-frame sequences only. Checked studies attribute under half of the gap to unresolved V genes and leave the rest unexplained. The D gene and trimming were derived from the DNA, and the V and J assignments and clone size from that table. The sample contains 65,000 to 85,000 clones, 70% to 90% of them found a single time. The ten largest clones capture over 9.5% of the sample.

The sample's time point label is to be understood as: about 28 days (+/-7) after the second vaccine dose. AZD1222 recipients whose second dose came at about 4 weeks and those whose second dose came at about 12 weeks were combined into one group, since spike-specific TCR depth and breadth did not differ between the two schedules. Vaccinee samples came from UK trials COV001 and COV002, including a single-blind randomized controlled phase 2/3 trial of AZD1222 (ChAdOx1 nCoV-19) in healthy adults. Trial participant PBMC samples were collected at day 0 and day 28 after the second dose for TCRbeta chain sequencing.

The sequencing here drew on peripheral blood, taken 28 days after the second AZD1222 dose. This clonotype was obtained from an adult who received the AZD1222 COVID-19 vaccine. The V gene is TRBV7-6 and the J gene is TRBJ2-5, with 7 central nucleotides matching TRBD1. The sequenced DNA: TGTGCCAGCAGCTTAAGTGTGAGGGGGCTCCAAGAGACCCAGTACTTC. Its amino acids are CASSLSVRGLQETQYF. Joined to the reference TRBV7-6 and TRBJ2-5 proteins, this CDR3 gives the full variable domain: GAGVSQSPRYKVTKRGQDVALRCDPISGHVSLYWYRQALGQGPEFLTYFNYEAQQDKSGLPNDRFSAERPEGSISTLTIQRTEQRDSAMYRCASSLSVRGLQETQYFGPGTRLLVL.